The 27 T cell receptor beta chains below all came from one sample that was sequenced in a study of cytomegalovirus exposure and HLA in healthy donors. The data were produced by immunoSEQ multiplex PCR, yet TCRdb's version contains in-frame clones alone and is incomplete. The sample lists roughly 140,000 clones, about 89% occurring once. Sequences were obtained from PBMCs. Every receptor here comes from a woman aged 18-29 years in good health and CMV-seropositive.

The gene calls are TRBV30 and TRBJ2-1, with D maybe TRBD2 (6 bases). The V gene lost 2 bases and the J gene lost 10 bases, with 15 bases spanning the gap. The CDR3 loop spans 13 amino acids. The V gene's germline CDR1 is GTSNPN and CDR2 SVGIG (reference sequence). The CDR3 protein is CAWSRTGEGEQFF. In nucleotides, the CDR3 is TGTGCCTGGAGTAGGACGGGAGAGGGCGAGCAGTTCTTC.

The chain couples TRBV6-1 to TRBJ2-3; no firm D call. CDR1 and CDR2 from the germline V gene are MNHNS and SASEGT. The length of the CDR3 is 14 residues. V lost 7 bases and J 0 bases, leaving 11 bases between the germline ends. The CDR3, as DNA: TGTGCCAGCACCCCCGGTGGTAGCACAGATACGCAGTATTTT. It specifies CASTPGGSTDTQYF.

The chain employs TRBV29-1 and TRBJ1-2, with 9 bases matching TRBD1. V lost 6 bases to trimming and J lost 6 bases; unmatched junction nucleotides: 2. Looked up from germline, CDR1 is SQVTM and CDR2 is ANQGSEA. CDR3 length: 11 residues. In DNA form, the CDR3 reads TGCAGCGTCTGGACAGGGGATGGCTACACCTTC. Translating it yields CSVWTGDGYTF.

This chain links TRBV4-1 with TRBJ2-7; the match to TRBD2 covers 9 bases. Germline lookup yields CDR1 MGHRA and CDR2 YSYEKL. Trimming at V came to 4 bases and at J to 6 bases, leaving 4 bases not matched to a gene. The CDR3 is 13 residues long. The CDR3 region is CASSPGGGGEQYF. Written as DNA, the CDR3 is TGCGCCAGCAGCCCCGGCGGGGGGGGCGAGCAGTACTTC.

The rearrangement links TRBV27 to TRBJ2-3; 7 nucleotides match TRBD2. The ends lost 4 bases at V and 6 bases at J; junction bases unmatched: 4. Germline loops: CDR1 MNHEY, CDR2 SMNVEV (reference sequence). The CDR3 spans 13 residues. The CDR3 DNA follows: TGTGCCAGCAGTTGGGGGGGTTCGGATACGCAGTATTTT. This encodes CASSWGGSDTQYF.

The chain recombines TRBV29-1 with TRBJ1-1; no clear D. From germline, CDR1 is SQVTM and CDR2 ANQGSEA. Trimming cost V 2 bases and J 10 bases, with 11 bases left between them. The CDR3 loop spans 11 amino acids. The CDR3, as DNA: TGCAGCGTTGAAAAGGCGCAGGTAGCTTTCTTT. Translated, it gives CSVEKAQVAFF.

This clone was seen more than once but under ten times. The chain joins TRBV7-2 to TRBJ1-5; D gene ambiguous. The V gene's germline CDR1 is SGHTA and CDR2 FQGNSA. The CDR3 has 13 residues. The V and J ends lost 0 bases and 4 bases respectively, with 4 bases between them. The CDR3 sequence: CASSLARNQPQHF. CDR3 coding DNA: TGTGCCAGCAGCTTAGCCAGGAATCAGCCCCAGCATTTT.

The chain links TRBV5-1 to TRBJ2-1; maybe TRBD2 (9 bases). The germline V and J ends were trimmed by 4 bases and 6 bases, with 20 bases remaining between them. The CDR3 runs 16 residues. Germline V gene data show CDR1 as SGHRS and CDR2 as YFSETQ. Written as DNA, the CDR3 is TGCGCCAGCAGCCCCGGACAGGGAGCGGGAGGCAATGAGCAGTTCTTC. Translation gives CASSPGQGAGGNEQFF.

The chain recombines TRBV7-2 with TRBJ2-3; D is uncertain. CDR1 is SGHTA and CDR2 is FQGNSA in the germline V gene. V shed 3 bases and J shed 2 bases, with 21 bases lying between them. The CDR3 length is 18 residues. In nucleotides, the CDR3 is TGTGCCAGCAGCTTTAGGCAACTCGGCGAGGCTCCCACAGATACGCAGTATTTT. Residues: CASSFRQLGEAPTDTQYF.

V and J are TRBV15 and TRBJ1-2; 8 bases line up with TRBD1. Germline V gene data show CDR1 as LNHNV and CDR2 as YYDKDF (reference sequence). There are 15 residues in the CDR3. V shed 3 bases and J 5 bases; nucleotides not matched to a gene: 8. CDR3 nucleotide sequence: TGTGCCACCAGCAGTAACAGGGGGACCCCTTATGGCTACACCTTC. Amino acid sequence: CATSSNRGTPYGYTF.

This chain joins TRBV11-3 and TRBJ2-1, with TRBD2 identical over 13 bases. CDR1 and CDR2 (germline): SGHNT, YENEEA. The CDR3 loop spans 15 amino acids. V was clipped by 7 bases and J by 4 bases; unmatched bases: 4. The chain's CDR3 is CASTVTSGRYNEQFF. The CDR3 nucleotides are TGTGCCAGCACCGTGACTAGCGGGAGGTACAATGAGCAGTTCTTC. Looking up the rest from reference TRBV11-3 and TRBJ2-1 gives the full variable domain: EAGVVQSPRYKIIEKKQPVAFWCNPISGHNTLYWYLQNLGQGPELLIRYENEEAVDDSQLPKDRFSAERLKGVDSTLKIQPAELGDSAVYLCASTVTSGRYNEQFFGPGTRLTVL.

This sequence joins TRBV2 and TRBJ2-3; 8 bases fit TRBD2. Germline CDR1 is SNHLY and CDR2 is FYNNEI. After removal of 10 bases from V and 1 base from J, the junction contained 7 bases not matched to a gene. This CDR3 has 14 residues. The CDR3 nucleotides read TGTGCCACTGTCGGGGGGGCGGGCACAGATACGCAGTATTTT. Translation: CATVGGAGTDTQYF.

The chain is built from TRBV27 and TRBJ2-7; TRBD2 matches 9 bases. The CDR3 has 16 residues. Germline V lookup: CDR1 MNHEY, CDR2 SMNVEV (reference sequence). V gave up 1 base and J gave up 6 bases; unmatched junction bases: 10. CDR3: CASSLLAGLATGEQYF. CDR3 nucleotides: TGTGCCAGCAGTTTATTGGCGGGACTAGCCACAGGCGAGCAGTACTTC.

The J gene is TRBJ1-4, the V gene TRBV7-2; TRBD1 matches at 9 bases. The CDR3 runs 16 residues. The germline V gene encodes CDR1 SGHTA and CDR2 FQGNSA. J gave up 3 bases and V 1 base, and 3 bases lay outside the gene matches. The CDR3 region is CASSLGGQGANEKLFF. CDR3 nucleotides: TGTGCCAGCAGCTTAGGGGGACAGGGTGCTAATGAAAAACTGTTTTTT.

The CDR3 DNA follows: TGTGCCAGCAGCCGGGCTAGCGGTAACACCGGGGAGCTGTTTTTT. Translating it yields CASSRASGNTGELFF. This chain joins TRBV7-6 and TRBJ2-2, with 7 bases lining up with TRBD2. The CDR3 has 15 amino acids. Germline assignment: CDR1 SGHVS and CDR2 FNYEAQ. Trimming took 5 bases from V and 2 from J; bases not matched to a gene: 5.

This clone occurred once. The chain employs TRBV4-3 and TRBJ1-1, with a possible D match to TRBD1 (5 bases). The germline V gene encodes CDR1 LGHNA and CDR2 YSLEER. The CDR3 is made up of 15 amino acids. Deletions cut 1 base from V and 7 bases from J, with 16 bases between. CDR3 sequence (DNA): TGCGCCAGCAGCCAAGCCTACCGGAGGGGCAGTGAAGCTTTCTTT. Protein sequence: CASSQAYRRGSEAFF.

This rearrangement joins TRBV6-5 to TRBJ1-5, with a tentative D call TRBD1 (6 bases). The CDR3 has 14 amino acids. V was shortened by 4 bases and J by 5 bases, with 12 bases between the two germline ends. Per germline, CDR1 MNHEY and CDR2 SVGAGI. The CDR3 DNA reads TGTGCCAGCAGTTCAGGGGAGGGAGATCAGCCCCAGCATTTT. Translating it yields CASSSGEGDQPQHF.

The rearrangement links TRBV10-3 to TRBJ1-1, with D unclear. CDR1 and CDR2 from the germline V gene are ENHRY and SYGVKD. Trimming took off 2 bases at V and 0 bases at J, with 19 bases between the two ends. CDR3 length equals 18 residues. CDR3 residues: CAISEPGLLHDMNTEAFF. Written as DNA, the CDR3 is TGTGCCATCAGTGAGCCCGGCCTCCTACACGACATGAACACTGAAGCTTTCTTT.

V is TRBV5-4 and J is TRBJ2-3, with D perhaps matching TRBD2 (5 bases). CDR1 is SGHNT and CDR2 is YYREEE in the germline V gene (reference sequence). This CDR3 is built from 14 residues. The V end was cut by 4 bases, the J end by 1 base, with 10 bases between. Here the CDR3 DNA reads TGTGCCAGCAGCGTTCCGGAGGGCACAGATACGCAGTATTTT. It translates to CASSVPEGTDTQYF.

The V call is TRBV27, the J call TRBJ2-5; 12 positions match TRBD2. The CDR3 has 14 amino acids. The germline gives CDR1 MNHEY, CDR2 SMNVEV (reference sequence). With 6 bases clipped from V and 4 bases from J, the junction kept 3 bases outside the gene matches. The CDR3 reads CASRSSGRGETQYF. In DNA form, the CDR3 reads TGTGCCAGCAGATCTAGCGGGAGGGGAGAGACCCAGTACTTC.

The chain joins TRBV6-5 to TRBJ1-4; 10 bases agree with TRBD1. V shed 2 bases and J 8 bases; nucleotides not matched to a gene: 5. Per germline, CDR1 MNHEY and CDR2 SVGAGI. This CDR3 is built from 15 residues. The CDR3 loop reads CASSYEWGQGEKLFF. CDR3 in DNA: TGTGCCAGCAGTTACGAGTGGGGACAGGGGGAAAAACTGTTTTTT.

The chain recombines TRBV28 with TRBJ2-1, with 11 bases aligning to TRBD2. Trimming cost V 6 bases and J 7 bases; bases outside gene matches: 8. This CDR3 has 15 amino acids. Germline CDR1 MDHEN, CDR2 SYDVKM. The CDR3 loop reads CASRKLAGVKNEQFF. The CDR3 DNA is TGTGCCAGCAGAAAACTAGCGGGAGTAAAGAATGAGCAGTTCTTC.

CDR3 nucleotide sequence: TGTGCCACCTCCCCCGGGACTTCCTACAATGAGCAGTTCTTC. This translates into CATSPGTSYNEQFF. V and J are TRBV11-3 and TRBJ2-1; a weak D match, TRBD2 (6 bases). The ends were cut back, 10 bases at V and 1 base at J, with 14 bases in the middle. The CDR3 has 14 amino acids. Germline V gives CDR1 SGHNT, CDR2 YENEEA.

The V and J genes are TRBV7-8 and TRBJ2-1; tentative D call: TRBD2 (6 bases). V was clipped by 0 bases and J by 7 bases, with 13 bases between them. CDR1 is SGHVS and CDR2 is FQNEAQ in the germline V gene. This CDR3 contains 15 residues. The CDR3 loop is CASSLAATSINEQFF. CDR3 in DNA: TGTGCCAGCAGCTTAGCCGCCACTAGCATTAATGAGCAGTTCTTC.

The V gene is TRBV4-1, the J gene TRBJ2-7; D perhaps matches TRBD1 (5 bases). This CDR3 contains 15 residues. V lost 1 base and J 0 bases, leaving 10 bases between the germline ends. CDR1 and CDR2 (germline): MGHRA, YSYEKL. Written as DNA, the CDR3 is TGCGCCAGCAGCCAAGGAAGGGGCAGCTCCTACGAGCAGTACTTC. Translation: CASSQGRGSSYEQYF.

This clone was found once. CDR3 coding DNA: TGTGCCAGCAGTTACTCGGGACAGAAGGACACTGAAGCTTTCTTT. Amino acid sequence: CASSYSGQKDTEAFF. This chain uses TRBV6-5 with TRBJ1-1; 7 nucleotides line up with TRBD1. Germline V gene lookup returns CDR1 MNHEY and CDR2 SVGAGI. The CDR3 extends over 15 amino acids. The V and J ends lost 0 bases and 3 bases, in that order; junction bases with no gene match: 4.

The chain joins TRBV15 to TRBJ2-2, with 8 bases identical to TRBD1. Per the germline V gene, CDR1 is LNHNV and CDR2 is YYDKDF (reference sequence). The CDR3 loop spans 14 amino acids. V lost 6 bases and J lost 5; bases outside the gene matches: 5. The chain's CDR3 is CATSWTGRTGELFF. CDR3 sequence (DNA): TGTGCCACCAGTTGGACAGGGCGGACCGGGGAGCTGTTTTTT.